Listed below are T cell receptor beta chains from one sample, sequenced in a study of blood T cell repertoires in COVID-19. Produced via immunoSEQ multiplex PCR; TCRdb's table is partial and in-frame only. In the table there are 200,000 to 250,000 clones, 80% to 90% of which are singletons. Material: peripheral blood. These receptors were collected from a woman aged 80 or older with COVID-19, enrolled during active disease. Each CDR3 is given without its conserved first and last residue. Fields, in order: V gene, J gene, CDR3 protein.

V gene: TRBV5-1; J gene: TRBJ1-1; CDR3 protein: ASSYSGTEAF
V gene: TRBV28; J gene: TRBJ2-2; CDR3 protein: ASSSGTGVNTGELF
V gene: TRBV27; J gene: TRBJ1-4; CDR3 protein: ASSPRTGGEKLF
V gene: TRBV11-1; J gene: TRBJ2-7; CDR3 protein: ASSLDRYSFYEQY
V gene: TRBV6-5; J gene: TRBJ1-2; CDR3 protein: ASSPGGGRTYGYT
V gene: TRBV27; J gene: TRBJ2-3; CDR3 protein: ASSPGLIRTDTQY
V gene: TRBV5-1; J gene: TRBJ2-5; CDR3 protein: ASSLSGTGVQETQY
V gene: TRBV28; J gene: TRBJ1-5; CDR3 protein: ASSVTGFPNQPQH
V gene: TRBV2; J gene: TRBJ1-5; CDR3 protein: ASSEQLPRNQPQH
V gene: TRBV6-6; J gene: TRBJ1-1; CDR3 protein: ASSIGTREGHPEAF
V gene: TRBV9; J gene: TRBJ1-1; CDR3 protein: ASSTHGALNTEAF
V gene: TRBV30; J gene: TRBJ2-2; CDR3 protein: AWTRSGYTGELF
V gene: TRBV28; J gene: TRBJ2-5; CDR3 protein: ASSFLAGQETQY
V gene: TRBV6-2/TRBV6-3; J gene: TRBJ2-5; CDR3 protein: ASSWDKRGVDQETQY
V gene: TRBV2; J gene: TRBJ2-5; CDR3 protein: ASSVSVVSGTQY
V gene: TRBV3-1/TRBV3-2; J gene: TRBJ1-2; CDR3 protein: ASSQMRRGYT
V gene: TRBV28; J gene: TRBJ1-2; CDR3 protein: ASSGTGRNYGYT
V gene: TRBV25-1; J gene: TRBJ2-1; CDR3 protein: ASSESSRANEQF
V gene: TRBV19; J gene: TRBJ1-1; CDR3 protein: ASSSGGSEAF
V gene: TRBV7-8; J gene: TRBJ1-2; CDR3 protein: ASSPPRLANYGYT
V gene: TRBV28; J gene: TRBJ2-3; CDR3 protein: ASSQSRTQY
V gene: TRBV5-1; J gene: TRBJ2-1; CDR3 protein: ASSRQGAEYEQF
V gene: TRBV28; J gene: TRBJ2-7; CDR3 protein: ASSSTSGGRYEQY
V gene: TRBV6-5; J gene: TRBJ2-3; CDR3 protein: ATLRGTSTDTQY
V gene: TRBV2; J gene: TRBJ2-1; CDR3 protein: ASSEANLKDEQF
V gene: TRBV7-9; J gene: TRBJ1-3; CDR3 protein: ASSFSSDTIY
V gene: TRBV9; J gene: TRBJ2-1; CDR3 protein: ASSERTSGGASNEQF
V gene: TRBV9; J gene: TRBJ1-6; CDR3 protein: ASSVADKNSPLH
V gene: TRBV5-1; J gene: TRBJ1-2; CDR3 protein: ASSADRVGGGYT
V gene: TRBV18; J gene: TRBJ1-1; CDR3 protein: ASSPSDASGGKTEAF
V gene: TRBV6-2/TRBV6-3; J gene: TRBJ2-7; CDR3 protein: ASSYTGVWTEQY
V gene: TRBV6-5; J gene: TRBJ2-2; CDR3 protein: ASREGTGELF
V gene: TRBV2; J gene: TRBJ1-2; CDR3 protein: ASGSGGTGTGYT
V gene: TRBV5-1; J gene: TRBJ2-1; CDR3 protein: ASSLDPSGAGDEQF
V gene: TRBV21-1; J gene: TRBJ2-2; CDR3 protein: ASSGDRGAV
V gene: TRBV11-1; J gene: TRBJ1-6; CDR3 protein: ASSLTGLLH
V gene: TRBV4-1; J gene: TRBJ1-2; CDR3 protein: ASSLYRIVTGGADYGYT
V gene: TRBV28; J gene: TRBJ1-2; CDR3 protein: ASSPQWGGSYGYT
V gene: TRBV7-2; J gene: TRBJ2-3; CDR3 protein: ASSQGLQGDTQY
V gene: TRBV5-1; J gene: TRBJ2-3; CDR3 protein: ASSLAVDTQY
V gene: TRBV5-6; J gene: TRBJ1-3; CDR3 protein: ASSLWETGNTIY
V gene: TRBV2; J gene: TRBJ2-7; CDR3 protein: ASSALVNSYEQY
V gene: TRBV3-1/TRBV3-2; J gene: TRBJ2-2; CDR3 protein: ASSKRTGAGTGELF
V gene: TRBV11-2; J gene: TRBJ1-2; CDR3 protein: ASSSTGAYGYT
V gene: TRBV5-1; J gene: TRBJ1-2; CDR3 protein: ASSLEAGNDYGYT
V gene: TRBV18; J gene: TRBJ2-1; CDR3 protein: ASSPQGVSYNEQF
V gene: TRBV19; J gene: TRBJ1-5; CDR3 protein: ASSHGGQPQH
V gene: TRBV4-2; J gene: TRBJ2-7; CDR3 protein: ASSQGRGRTDEQY
V gene: TRBV28; J gene: TRBJ2-7; CDR3 protein: ASSPRREQY
V gene: TRBV6-5; J gene: TRBJ1-2; CDR3 protein: ASSAVRAYGYT
V gene: TRBV14; J gene: TRBJ1-4; CDR3 protein: ASSTLGESLNEKLF
V gene: TRBV2; J gene: TRBJ2-3; CDR3 protein: ASSEVQGPILSTDTQY
V gene: TRBV30; J gene: TRBJ1-1; CDR3 protein: AWSGRTARNTEAF
V gene: TRBV19; J gene: TRBJ1-5; CDR3 protein: ASSKSHSNQPQH
V gene: TRBV7-2; J gene: TRBJ2-3; CDR3 protein: ASSLTSGTITDTQY
V gene: TRBV19; J gene: TRBJ1-6; CDR3 protein: ASCTGTEASPLH